This T cell receptor (beta chain) derives from a study of regulatory T cells in long-lasting Graves disease (dated by TCRdb to the early 2020s). Looking at the study overall: Persistent Graves' disease meant more than 5 years of antithyroid drug treatment with TSH receptor autoantibodies that stayed positive. Peripheral blood TCR sequencing and RNA sequencing compared persistent Graves' disease patients with newly diagnosed Graves' disease patients. The study was conducted in China and was registered as a clinical trial. A total of around 35 samples underwent TCR sequencing, from some 13 patients with persistent Graves' disease and 20 or so patients with newly diagnosed Graves' disease. On average, persistent Graves' disease patients in the clinical cohort had been on antithyroid drugs for eight to twelve years. What the authors observed across the whole study: Peripheral blood alone was examined, since thyroid tissue, which constituted the primary lesion, could not be accessed. The small sample size was acknowledged by the authors as a limitation that may reduce accuracy. Preferential use of TRBV28, TRBJ1-2 and TRBJ2-5 was observed in persistent disease, whereas TRBV20-1 and TRBJ2-1 were favored in newly diagnosed disease. Only the TCR beta chain was sequenced and analyzed. Compared with newly diagnosed patients, patients with persistent Graves' disease had lower TCR Shannon entropy and fewer highly expanded clones, which suggests clonal expansion. More public clonotypes were shared among persistent patients (under 3,000) than among newly diagnosed patients (more than 900).

With regard to this clonotype: The clone's antigen remains unknown. It has no much larger one-base neighbor in the sample; base qualities were not kept.

Library preparation employed multiplex PCR. Sequenced on an Illumina HiSeq 4000. To build TCR beta libraries, CDR3 regions were amplified by Arm-PCR using iRepertoire HTBI primers. Gel purification was performed on PCR products prior to sequencing. The authors' analysis ran thus. A total of roughly 67 TRBV and about 13 TRBJ segments were identified across samples and were used for gene usage analysis of CDR3 amino acid clonotypes. COPE and FqMerger were used to merge filtered high-quality paired reads into contigs. Contigs were aligned with BLAST to IMGT TRBV, TRBD and TRBJ reference genes, and CDR3 was defined per IMGT. Highly expanded clones were defined as clonotypes with a frequency above 0.1%. Repertoire diversity was measured by Shannon entropy, and V-J evenness by the Gini coefficient. Clonotypes shared by more than one individual were considered public. TCRdb reprocessing: public reads trimmed at Q25 with fastp, clones called with MiXCR, in-frame beta chains kept. Merged by CDR3 protein, the rows form single entries marked with the most common genes and DNA. The V and J calls, along with clone size, are taken from TCRdb and not from the paper's own processing. Across this sample there are about 460,000 distinct CDR3 sequences, with approximately 23% seen only once. The ten largest clones represent approximately 14% of the sample.

Between the V and J ends, shortened by 5 bases and 11 bases respectively, the junction contains 16 bases. The CDR3 sequence holds 14 residues, the cysteine and phenylalanine included. Just the 42-base CDR3 DNA is kept, in frame starting at base 1. Reading the label with the study, this specimen's time point is: persistent/refractory GD, antithyroid drugs over 5 years with positive TRAb. For both TCR sequencing and RNA sequencing, RNA was extracted from PBMCs in TRIzol. The diagnosis of Graves' disease followed American Thyroid Association guidelines. Patients were recruited from an endocrinology department in Xi'an, China. Each patient gave approximately 10 milliliters of peripheral blood, collected in an EDTA anticoagulant tube. PBMCs were isolated by Ficoll Paque Plus density gradient separation without further T cell sorting. RNA quality was checked with an Agilent 2100 Bioanalyzer and agarose gel, and concentration with a NanoDrop 2000.

This chain is built from TRBV12-3 or TRBV12-4 and TRBJ1-6; a confident D gene designation cannot be given. The TCR was taken from a female donor with Graves disease. The sequencing here drew on peripheral blood mononuclear cells (PBMCs), taken when the disease was refractory, from a patient treated with antithyroid drugs. The CDR3 has the sequence CASSLDGIQTPLHF. The nucleotides are TGTGCCAGCAGTCTTGACGGAATACAAACACCCCTCCACTTT.